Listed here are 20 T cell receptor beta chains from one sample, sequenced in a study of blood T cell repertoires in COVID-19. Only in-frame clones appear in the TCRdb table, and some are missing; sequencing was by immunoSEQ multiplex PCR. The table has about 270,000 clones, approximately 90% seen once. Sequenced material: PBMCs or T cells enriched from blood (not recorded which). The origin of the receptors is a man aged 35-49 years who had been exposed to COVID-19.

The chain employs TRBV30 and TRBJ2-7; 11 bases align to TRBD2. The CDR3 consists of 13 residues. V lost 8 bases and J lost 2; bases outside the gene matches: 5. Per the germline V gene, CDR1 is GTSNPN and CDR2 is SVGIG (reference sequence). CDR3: CAGSGRVTYEQYF. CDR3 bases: TGTGCCGGTAGCGGGAGGGTGACCTACGAGCAGTACTTC.

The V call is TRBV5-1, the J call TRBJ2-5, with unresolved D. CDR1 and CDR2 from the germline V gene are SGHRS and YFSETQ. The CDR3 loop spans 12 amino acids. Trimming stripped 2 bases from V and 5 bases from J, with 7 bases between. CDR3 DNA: TGCGCCAGCAGCTTTAGGAGTGAGACCCAGTACTTC. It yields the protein CASSFRSETQYF.

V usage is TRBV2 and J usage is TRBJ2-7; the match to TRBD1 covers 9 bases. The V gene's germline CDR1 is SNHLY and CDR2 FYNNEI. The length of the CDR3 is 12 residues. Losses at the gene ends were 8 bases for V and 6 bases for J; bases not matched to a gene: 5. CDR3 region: CASWDRAGEQYF. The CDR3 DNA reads TGTGCCAGCTGGGACAGGGCTGGCGAGCAGTACTTC.

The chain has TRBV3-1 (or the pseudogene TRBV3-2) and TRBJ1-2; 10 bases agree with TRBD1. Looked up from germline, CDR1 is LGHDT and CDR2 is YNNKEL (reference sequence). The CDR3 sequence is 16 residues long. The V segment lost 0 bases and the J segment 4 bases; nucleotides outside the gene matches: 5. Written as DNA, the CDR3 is TGTGCCAGCAGCCAAGATGGGACAGGGGCCGGCTATGGCTACACCTTC. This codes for CASSQDGTGAGYGYTF.

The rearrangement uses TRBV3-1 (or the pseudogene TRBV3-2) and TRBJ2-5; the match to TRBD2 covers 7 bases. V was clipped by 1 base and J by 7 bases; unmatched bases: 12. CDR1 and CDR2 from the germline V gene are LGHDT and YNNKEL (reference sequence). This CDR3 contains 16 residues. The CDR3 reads CASSQGLAVPEGTQYF. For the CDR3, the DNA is TGTGCCAGCAGCCAAGGGCTAGCGGTCCCTGAGGGGACCCAGTACTTC.

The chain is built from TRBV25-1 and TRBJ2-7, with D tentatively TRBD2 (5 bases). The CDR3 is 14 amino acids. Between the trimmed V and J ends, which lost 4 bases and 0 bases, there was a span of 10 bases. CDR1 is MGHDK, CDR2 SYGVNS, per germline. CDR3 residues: CASSGRDSSYEQYF. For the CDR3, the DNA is TGTGCCAGCAGTGGCCGGGATAGCTCCTACGAGCAGTACTTC.

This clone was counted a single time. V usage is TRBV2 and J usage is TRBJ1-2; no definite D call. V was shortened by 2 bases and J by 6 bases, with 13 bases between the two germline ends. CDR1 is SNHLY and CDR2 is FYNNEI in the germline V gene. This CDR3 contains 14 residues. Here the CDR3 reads CASSERSRRDGYTF. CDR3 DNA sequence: TGTGCCAGCAGTGAAAGATCCAGACGGGATGGCTACACCTTC. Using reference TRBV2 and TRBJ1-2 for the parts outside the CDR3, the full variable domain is EPEVTQTPSHQVTQMGQEVILRCVPISNHLYFYWYRQILGQKVEFLVSFYNNEISEKSEIFDDQFSVERPDGSNFTLKIRSTKLEDSAMYFCASSERSRRDGYTFGSGTRLTVV.

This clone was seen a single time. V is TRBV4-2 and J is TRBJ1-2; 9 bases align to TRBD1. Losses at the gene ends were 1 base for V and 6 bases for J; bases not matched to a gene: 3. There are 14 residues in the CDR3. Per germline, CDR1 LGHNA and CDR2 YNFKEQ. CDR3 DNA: TGTGCCAGCAGCCAAGCGGACAGGGGAGATGGCTACACCTTC. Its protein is CASSQADRGDGYTF.

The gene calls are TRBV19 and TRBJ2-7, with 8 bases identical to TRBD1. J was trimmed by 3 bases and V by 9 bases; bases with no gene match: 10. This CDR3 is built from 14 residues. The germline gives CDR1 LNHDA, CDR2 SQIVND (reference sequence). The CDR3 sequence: CASTTGTGFYEQYF. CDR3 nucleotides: TGTGCCAGCACCACCGGGACAGGATTCTACGAGCAGTACTTC.

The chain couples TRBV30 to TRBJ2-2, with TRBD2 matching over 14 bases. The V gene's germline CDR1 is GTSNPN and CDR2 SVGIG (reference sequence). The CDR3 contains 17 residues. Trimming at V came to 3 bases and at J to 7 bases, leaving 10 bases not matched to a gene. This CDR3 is CAWSGGLAGVFVGELFF. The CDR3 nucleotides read TGTGCCTGGAGCGGGGGACTAGCGGGAGTTTTTGTCGGGGAGCTGTTTTTT.

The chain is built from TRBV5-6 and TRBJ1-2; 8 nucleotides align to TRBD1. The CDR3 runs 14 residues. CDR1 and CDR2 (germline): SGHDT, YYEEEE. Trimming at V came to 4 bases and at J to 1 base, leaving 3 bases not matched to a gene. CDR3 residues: CASSGDRGNYGYTF. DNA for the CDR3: TGTGCCAGCAGCGGTGACAGGGGTAACTATGGCTACACCTTC.

The CDR3 sequence: CASSVSTSNNEQFF. Here the CDR3 DNA reads TGTGCCAGCAGCGTATCGACTTCTAACAATGAGCAGTTCTTC. V usage is TRBV9 and J usage is TRBJ2-1; no clear D gene. The CDR3 contains 14 residues. Germline loops: CDR1 SGDLS, CDR2 YYNGEE. The V gene lost 1 base and the J gene lost 5 bases, with 10 bases spanning the gap.

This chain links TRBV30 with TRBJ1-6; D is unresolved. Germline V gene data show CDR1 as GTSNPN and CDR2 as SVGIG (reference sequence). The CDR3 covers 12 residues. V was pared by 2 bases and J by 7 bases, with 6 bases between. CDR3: CAWSSGNSPLHF. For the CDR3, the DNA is TGTGCCTGGAGTTCGGGAAATTCACCCCTCCACTTT.

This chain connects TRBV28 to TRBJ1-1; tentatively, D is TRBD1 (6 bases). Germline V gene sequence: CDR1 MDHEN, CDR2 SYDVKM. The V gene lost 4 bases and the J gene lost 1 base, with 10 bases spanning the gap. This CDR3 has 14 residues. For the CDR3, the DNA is TGTGCCAGCAGTTCGTCCAGGGGGAACACTGAAGCTTTCTTT. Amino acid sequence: CASSSSRGNTEAFF. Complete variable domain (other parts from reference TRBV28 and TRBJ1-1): DVKVTQSSRYLVKRTGEKVFLECVQDMDHENMFWYRQDPGLGLRLIYFSYDVKMKEKGDIPEGYSVSREKKERFSLILESASTNQTSMYLCASSSSRGNTEAFFGQGTRLTVV.

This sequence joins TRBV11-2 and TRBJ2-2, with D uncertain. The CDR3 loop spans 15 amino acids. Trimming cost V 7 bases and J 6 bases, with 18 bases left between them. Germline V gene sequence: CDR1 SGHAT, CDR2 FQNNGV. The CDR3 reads CASKALRGPPGELFF. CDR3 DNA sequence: TGTGCCAGCAAGGCCCTCAGAGGCCCCCCCGGGGAGCTGTTTTTT.

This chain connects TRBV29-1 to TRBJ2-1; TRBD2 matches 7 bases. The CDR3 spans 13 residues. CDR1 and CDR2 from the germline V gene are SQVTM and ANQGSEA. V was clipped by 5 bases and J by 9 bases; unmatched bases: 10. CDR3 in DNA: TGCAGCGTTCTTGCGGGAGATATCCTTGAGCAGTTCTTC. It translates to CSVLAGDILEQFF.

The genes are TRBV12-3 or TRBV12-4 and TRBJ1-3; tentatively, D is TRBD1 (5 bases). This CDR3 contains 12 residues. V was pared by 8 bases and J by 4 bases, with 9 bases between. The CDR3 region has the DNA TGTGCCAGCGGCCAGGGCGGAAACACCATATATTTT. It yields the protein CASGQGGNTIYF.

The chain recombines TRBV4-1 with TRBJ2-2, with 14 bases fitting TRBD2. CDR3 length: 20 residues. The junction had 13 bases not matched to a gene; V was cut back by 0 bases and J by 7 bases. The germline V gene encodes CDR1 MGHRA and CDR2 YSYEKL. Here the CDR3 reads CASSQETVPRLAGGNGELFF. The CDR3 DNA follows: TGCGCCAGCAGCCAAGAGACCGTTCCTCGACTAGCGGGAGGGAACGGGGAGCTGTTTTTT.

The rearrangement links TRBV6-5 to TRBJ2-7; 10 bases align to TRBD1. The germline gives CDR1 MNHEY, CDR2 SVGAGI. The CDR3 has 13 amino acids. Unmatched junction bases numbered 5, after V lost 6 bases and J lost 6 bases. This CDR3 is CASRTGTGVEQYF. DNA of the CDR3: TGTGCCAGCAGAACCGGGACAGGGGTCGAGCAGTACTTC.

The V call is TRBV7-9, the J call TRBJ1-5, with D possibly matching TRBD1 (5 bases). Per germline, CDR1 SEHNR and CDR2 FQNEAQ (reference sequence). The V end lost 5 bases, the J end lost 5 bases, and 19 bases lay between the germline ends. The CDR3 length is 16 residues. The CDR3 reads CASSPPDWGVDQPQHF. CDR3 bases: TGTGCCAGCAGCCCCCCCGACTGGGGCGTCGATCAGCCCCAGCATTTT.